Shown below are 17 T cell receptor beta chains from a single sample sequenced in a study of blood T cell repertoires in COVID-19. Some clones are missing from TCRdb's copy, which holds only in-frame ones; the method was immunoSEQ multiplex PCR. The data show over 200,000 clones, under 90% seen once. The specimen was PBMCs or T cells enriched from blood (not recorded which). The source of these receptors is a man aged 55 to 70 who had recovered from COVID-19.

This clone was counted only a few times. V and J are TRBV5-1 and TRBJ1-2, with TRBD1 identical over 7 bases. The V gene end was trimmed by 4 bases and the J gene end by 4 bases; junction bases not matched to a gene: 4. Germline V gene lookup returns CDR1 SGHRS and CDR2 YFSETQ. The length of the CDR3 is 13 residues. The CDR3 coding sequence is TGCGCCAGCAGCGAAGGGACAGCCTATGGCTACACCTTC. Translated: CASSEGTAYGYTF.

The chain has TRBV6-5 and TRBJ1-1; a possible D gene is TRBD1 (6 bases). The length of the CDR3 is 16 residues. Trimming stripped 0 bases from V and 5 bases from J, with 16 bases between. From germline, CDR1 is MNHEY and CDR2 SVGAGI. CDR3 protein: CASSYSNNRVVTEAFF. CDR3 bases: TGTGCCAGCAGTTACTCGAACAACAGGGTAGTGACTGAAGCTTTCTTT.

A single count supports this clone. The rearrangement uses TRBV7-9 and TRBJ2-7, with D perhaps matching TRBD1 (5 bases). V shed 3 bases and J shed 3 bases, with 12 bases lying between them. CDR1 and CDR2 from the germline V gene are SEHNR and FQNEAQ (reference sequence). The CDR3 covers 14 residues. CDR3 sequence: CASSLSSQDYEQYF. In nucleotides, the CDR3 is TGTGCCAGCAGCTTGTCATCACAGGACTACGAGCAGTACTTC. The variable domain in full, completed from reference TRBV7-9 and TRBJ2-7, reads DTGVSQNPRHKITKRGQNVTFRCDPISEHNRLYWYRQTLGQGPEFLTYFQNEAQLEKSRLLSDRFSAERPKGSFSTLEIQRTEQGDSAMYLCASSLSSQDYEQYFGPGTRLTVT.

This rearrangement joins TRBV3-1 (or the pseudogene TRBV3-2) to TRBJ2-7; 14 nucleotides agree with TRBD2. The J segment lost 5 bases and the V segment lost 5 bases, leaving 11 bases of the junction unmatched. Germline CDR1 and CDR2: LGHDT and YNNKEL (reference sequence). This CDR3 region has 17 residues. CDR3 sequence: CASSSLGTSGSLDEQYF. In nucleotides, the CDR3 is TGTGCCAGCAGCTCCTTGGGGACTAGCGGGAGTCTAGACGAGCAGTACTTC.

V is TRBV11-3 and J is TRBJ1-2, with TRBD1 as a possible D gene (5 bases). Germline V CDR1 and CDR2: SGHNT, YENEEA. Trimming left V 5 bases short and J 10 bases short, with 17 bases between. This CDR3 comprises 13 residues. The CDR3 DNA follows: TGTGCCAGCAGCCGCAGGGAGGGATCGATCTACACCTTC. It is translated as CASSRREGSIYTF.

In this sample, this clone turned up once. This chain uses TRBV18 with TRBJ2-5, with 12 bases fitting TRBD2. Trimming took 4 bases from V and 4 from J; bases not matched to a gene: 7. Germline CDR1 and CDR2: KGHSH and LQKENI. This CDR3 comprises 16 residues. CDR3 in amino acids: CASSLLAGGPGETQYF. CDR3 DNA sequence: TGTGCCAGCTCACTACTAGCGGGGGGACCCGGAGAGACCCAGTACTTC.

This clone was seen once. V gene TRBV7-2 combines with J gene TRBJ2-3, with 10 bases lining up with TRBD2. The CDR3 totals 16 residues. Germline values: CDR1 SGHTA, CDR2 FQGNSA. Trimming took 3 bases from V and 4 from J; bases not matched to a gene: 7. The CDR3 sequence: CASSFASGGGADTQYF. The DNA of the CDR3 is TGTGCCAGCAGCTTTGCTAGCGGGGGAGGCGCAGATACGCAGTATTTT.

This sequence joins TRBV30 and TRBJ1-2; 7 nucleotides agree with TRBD1. The CDR3 is 12 amino acids. CDR1 and CDR2 (germline): GTSNPN, SVGIG (reference sequence). V shed 5 bases and J 4 bases; nucleotides not matched to a gene: 4. Written as DNA, the CDR3 is TGTGCCTGGTCCCGGGACAGCTATGGCTACACCTTC. It specifies CAWSRDSYGYTF.

The gene calls are TRBV30 and TRBJ1-1, with unresolved D. The CDR3 extends over 12 amino acids. In germline, CDR1 is GTSNPN, CDR2 SVGIG (reference sequence). V was clipped by 3 bases and J by 5 bases, with 10 bases between them. The CDR3 DNA sequence: TGTGCCTGGAGCGCCCCAGGTACTGAAGCTTTCTTT. Translation gives CAWSAPGTEAFF.

The chain uses TRBV7-9 and TRBJ1-4; perhaps TRBD1 as D (5 bases). Germline V gene lookup returns CDR1 SEHNR and CDR2 FQNEAQ (reference sequence). The CDR3 contains 15 residues. V was trimmed by 1 base and J by 7 bases, leaving 13 bases between them. In DNA form, the CDR3 reads TGTGCCAGCAGCTTAGAGGCAGGGCGAGGTGAAAAACTGTTTTTT. Protein sequence: CASSLEAGRGEKLFF. Full variable domain (missing parts from reference TRBV7-9 and TRBJ1-4): DTGVSQNPRHKITKRGQNVTFRCDPISEHNRLYWYRQTLGQGPEFLTYFQNEAQLEKSRLLSDRFSAERPKGSFSTLEIQRTEQGDSAMYLCASSLEAGRGEKLFFGSGTQLSVL.

The V call is TRBV5-1, the J call TRBJ2-5; 8 bases map to TRBD2. Germline CDR1 reads SGHRS; CDR2 reads YFSETQ. This CDR3 contains 15 residues. V dropped 0 bases and J dropped 2; count of bases not matched to a gene: 3. CDR3 loop: CASSLDRGGQETQYF. For the CDR3, the DNA is TGCGCCAGCAGCTTGGATCGCGGGGGGCAAGAGACCCAGTACTTC.

This chain joins TRBV10-2 and TRBJ1-1, with unresolved D. V lost 8 bases to trimming and J lost 1 base, with 8 bases between them. This CDR3 spans 12 amino acids. CDR1 WSHSY and CDR2 SAAADI come from the germline V gene. CDR3 loop: CASGDPNTEAFF. The CDR3, as DNA: TGCGCCAGCGGAGACCCGAACACTGAAGCTTTCTTT.

The chain combines TRBV5-1 with TRBJ2-3; D perhaps matches TRBD2 (5 bases). CDR1 and CDR2 (germline): SGHRS, YFSETQ. V was pared by 4 bases and J by 0 bases, with 18 bases between. This CDR3 comprises 17 residues. The CDR3 DNA is TGCGCCAGCAGCCGGGGTCCCGCGGACCCTAGCACAGATACGCAGTATTTT. Translated: CASSRGPADPSTDTQYF.

This clone was found once. The chain employs TRBV6-5 and TRBJ2-2; 7 bases are shared with TRBD1. This CDR3 has 15 residues. From germline, CDR1 is MNHEY and CDR2 SVGAGI. The V and J ends lost 5 bases and 2 bases, in that order; junction bases with no gene match: 5. In DNA form, the CDR3 reads TGTGCCAGCAGTCCATGGGACAGCAACACCGGGGAGCTGTTTTTT. Encoded protein: CASSPWDSNTGELFF.

In this sample, this clone turned up once. V usage is TRBV5-1 and J usage is TRBJ1-6; maybe TRBD1 (6 bases). CDR3 size: 15 residues. Trimming took off 5 bases at V and 5 bases at J, with 14 bases between the two ends. Germline lookup yields CDR1 SGHRS and CDR2 YFSETQ. The CDR3 sequence is CASRKGQNNNSPLHF. For the CDR3, the DNA is TGCGCCAGCAGAAAAGGACAGAACAATAATTCACCCCTCCACTTT. The whole variable domain, remainder taken from reference TRBV5-1 and TRBJ1-6, is KAGVTQTPRYLIKTRGQQVTLSCSPISGHRSVSWYQQTPGQGLQFLFEYFSETQRNKGNFPGRFSGRQFSNSRSEMNVSTLELGDSALYLCASRKGQNNNSPLHFGNGTRLTVT.

This clone turned up a few times. CDR3 residues: CASSNLRDRGSGANVLTF. In DNA, the CDR3 is TGTGCCAGCAGCAACCTCCGGGACAGGGGATCTGGGGCCAACGTCCTGACTTTC. The rearrangement uses TRBV6-2 or TRBV6-3 and TRBJ2-6, with 10 bases aligning to TRBD1. V lost 6 bases and J lost 1; bases outside the gene matches: 9. Per the germline V gene, CDR1 is MNHEY and CDR2 is SVGEGT. The CDR3 runs 18 residues.

The chain recombines TRBV20-1 with TRBJ2-1, with TRBD2 matching over 10 bases. CDR3 size: 16 residues. Trimming took 3 bases from V and 1 from J; bases not matched to a gene: 6. Germline V gives CDR1 DFQATT, CDR2 SNEGSKA (reference sequence). The CDR3 DNA is TGCAGTGCTAGTCACGGGACTAGCGATTCCTACAATGAGCAGTTCTTC. This codes for CSASHGTSDSYNEQFF.